This TCR beta chain was found in a study of Ad26.COV2.S vaccination and SARS-CoV-2 variants. Study-wide results and limits: Analytic work on TCR breadth and depth might have understated the full extent of total T cell responses.

Sequencing was performed with immunoSEQ multiplex PCR; in TCRdb, only in-frame clones are kept and a portion is missing. This sample carries about half a million clones, 80% to 90% of them seen once, and the ten largest clones take under 2%. A remark on this clone: The antigen is not known.

Sample treatment: 15 to 20 received Ad26.COV2.S at low or high dose, single or two shots; about 5 received placebo; per-sample allocation not given. Specimens were obtained on day 63 following the first vaccine or placebo injection. Germline assignment: CDR1 SGHTA and CDR2 FQGTGA. Trimming stripped 0 bases from V and 6 bases from J, with 6 bases between. The CDR3 consists of 14 residues. The TCR originated in a person between 18 and 65 years old who received the Ad26.COV2.S COVID-19 vaccine or a placebo. The chain employs TRBV7-3 and TRBJ1-6, with a weak D call TRBD1 (5 bases). This specimen was peripheral blood, taken in a trial of Ad26.COV2.S vaccine versus placebo. The CDR3 nucleotides are TGTGCCAGCAGCTTAACGACAGTTAATTCACCCCTCCACTTT. Translated, it gives CASSLTTVNSPLHF.